The 8 T cell receptor beta chains below come from one sample, sequenced in a study of T cells after yellow fever vaccination. TCRdb called the 5' RACE reads again in MiXCR, with one record for every CDR3 protein. The sample carries 40,000 to 55,000 distinct CDR3 sequences, 6.5% to 8.5% recorded once. Sequenced material: CD8+ T cells not binding an NS4B(214-222) dextramer, sorted from PBMCs, taken 35 to 50 days after the first yellow fever vaccination. The receptors come from a man between 18 and 35 years old who received the YFV17D yellow fever vaccine.

The rearrangement uses TRBV12-3 or TRBV12-4 and TRBJ1-4, with D maybe TRBD1 (6 bases). V lost 7 bases, J lost 7 bases, and 13 bases lay in between. The CDR3 loop spans 13 amino acids. As DNA, the CDR3 is TGTGCCAGCACGGGGGCCCGTGGTGAAAAACTGTTTTTT. This encodes CASTGARGEKLFF.

This clonotype was seen ten or more times. The chain carries TRBV29-1 and TRBJ2-7; 13 bases line up with TRBD2. The CDR3 is made up of 14 amino acids. The ends lost 6 bases at V and 7 bases at J; junction bases unmatched: 9. Germline V CDR1 and CDR2: SQVTM, ANQGSEA. This chain's CDR3 is CSVVGLAGDREQYF. The CDR3, as DNA: TGCAGCGTGGTTGGACTAGCGGGGGATCGGGAGCAGTACTTC.

This clonotype has only a few counts. V gene TRBV28 combines with J gene TRBJ2-3, with D perhaps assigned TRBD1 or TRBD2 (5 bases each). Germline CDR1 reads MDHEN; CDR2 reads SYDVKM. Trimming shortened V by 3 bases and J by 11 bases, and 15 bases separated the two germline ends. This CDR3 is built from 13 residues. The CDR3 nucleotides read TGTGCCAGCAGTTTCTTCACCGGGACGGAGCAGTATTTT. Translating it yields CASSFFTGTEQYF.

Comment on this clonotype: A clone one base away is much larger, so this may be a read error. CDR3 coding DNA: TGTGCCATCAGTCCGGGACTAGAGGGGGGGATCTACAATGAGCAGTTCTTC. Translation gives CAISPGLEGGIYNEQFF. V gene TRBV10-3 combines with J gene TRBJ2-1, with 8 bases identical to TRBD2. The CDR3 totals 17 residues. In germline, CDR1 is ENHRY, CDR2 SYGVKD. The V segment lost 5 bases and the J segment 3 bases; nucleotides outside the gene matches: 12.

This clonotype was counted many times. This chain links TRBV20-1 with TRBJ2-3, with TRBD2 matching over 9 bases. With V trimmed by 0 bases and J by 0 bases, 10 bases remained unmatched. This CDR3 region has 18 residues. The germline V gene encodes CDR1 DFQATT and CDR2 SNEGSKA (reference sequence). CDR3 DNA sequence: TGCAGTGCTAGAGAAATTACCAGCGGGGGGCTGAGCACAGATACGCAGTATTTT. Amino acids: CSAREITSGGLSTDTQYF.

This clonotype was seen ten or more times. The V call is TRBV29-1, the J call TRBJ2-7; TRBD1 might be the D (6 bases). V lost 0 bases, J lost 3 bases, and 9 bases lay in between. Per the germline V gene, CDR1 is SQVTM and CDR2 is ANQGSEA. The CDR3 extends over 13 amino acids. In DNA, the CDR3 is TGCAGCGTTGAAGAGGGGGCATACTACGAGCAGTACTTC. Its translation: CSVEEGAYYEQYF.

The CDR3: CASSSDSSYNEQFF. CDR3 bases: TGTGCCAGCAGTTCGGACAGCTCCTACAATGAGCAGTTCTTC. The chain carries TRBV6-5 and TRBJ2-1; a possible D gene is TRBD1 (6 bases). CDR3 length: 14 amino acids. Germline CDR1 MNHEY, CDR2 SVGAGI. V lost 4 bases and J 0 bases, leaving 7 bases between the germline ends.

This clonotype showed up just a few times. The CDR3 nucleotides read TGTGCCAGCAGCCTATCGGGACGGTTTTCACCCCTCCACTTT. Protein sequence: CASSLSGRFSPLHF. This chain joins TRBV14 and TRBJ1-6, with D possibly TRBD1 on 5 matching bases. Germline V gene sequence: CDR1 SGHDN, CDR2 FVKESK. The CDR3 spans 14 residues. V was clipped by 4 bases and J by 9 bases, with 13 bases between them.